This TCR beta chain was found in a study of cytomegalovirus exposure and HLA in healthy donors. The PCR used 60 Vbeta and 13 Jbeta primers. Assay: immunoSEQ multiplex PCR; the TCRdb copy retains only in-frame clones and omits some. The sample has roughly 120,000 clones; roughly 79% are singletons. Trimming at V came to 3 bases and at J to 15 bases, leaving 6 bases not matched to a gene. The CDR3 has 13 amino acids. Germline V gene data show CDR1 as KGHSH and CDR2 as LQKENI. The sequence was obtained from a woman aged 40 to 50 in good health and CMV-seronegative. The chain employs TRBV18 and TRBJ2-1; 12 bases fit TRBD2. Source material: PBMCs. CDR3 DNA: TGTGCCAGCTCACCGCCTAGCGGGAGGGCCGGGTTCTTC. Translation: CASSPPSGRAGFF.